One sample yielded the 5 T cell receptor beta chains listed below, sequenced in a study of cytotoxic CD8 clonotypes in ibrutinib-treated CLL. Clones were read by immunoSEQ multiplex PCR, and TCRdb kept only the in-frame ones, dropping some. Of 150,000 or so clones listed, about 70% were seen once; the top ten hold 5% to 5.5%. The specimen was PBMCs, collected after 24 months of ibrutinib treatment. Every receptor here comes from a human donor with chronic lymphocytic leukemia.

The rearrangement joins TRBV27 to TRBJ2-1, with 10 bases aligning to TRBD2. CDR3 length equals 15 residues. Germline V lookup: CDR1 MNHEY, CDR2 SMNVEV (reference sequence). V shed 3 bases and J 4 bases; nucleotides not matched to a gene: 3. The CDR3 sequence: CASSFRTSGYNEQFF. The CDR3 nucleotides read TGTGCCAGCAGTTTCCGGACTAGCGGTTACAATGAGCAGTTCTTC.

The chain carries TRBV28 and TRBJ1-1; TRBD1 might be the D (6 bases). Germline V lookup: CDR1 MDHEN, CDR2 SYDVKM. The CDR3 extends over 13 amino acids. Trimming removed 4 bases from V and 10 bases from J, with 16 bases in between. The CDR3 loop reads CASSSGTLRGAFF. DNA of the CDR3: TGTGCCAGCAGTTCCGGGACACTCCGCGGAGCTTTCTTT.

This sequence joins TRBV9 and TRBJ1-5, with D uncertain. CDR1 and CDR2 (germline): SGDLS, YYNGEE. The CDR3 has 14 residues. Deletions cut 0 bases from V and 6 bases from J, with 10 bases between. DNA for the CDR3: TGTGCCAGCAGCGTAGGGGTTGGCGGTCAGCCCCAGCATTTT. This gives the protein CASSVGVGGQPQHF.

The gene calls are TRBV18 and TRBJ1-3; 9 bases line up with TRBD1. This CDR3 has 16 residues. With 5 bases clipped from V and 2 bases from J, the junction kept 7 bases outside the gene matches. Germline lookup yields CDR1 KGHSH and CDR2 LQKENI. For the CDR3, the DNA is TGTGCCAGCTCAACGGACAGGGGATGGACTGGAAACACCATATATTTT. Amino acids: CASSTDRGWTGNTIYF.

This clone was seen only once. The chain recombines TRBV6-4 with TRBJ2-6, with TRBD1 identical over 8 bases. Germline CDR1 MRHNA, CDR2 SNTAGT. The CDR3 is 20 amino acids. V dropped 2 bases and J dropped 0; count of bases not matched to a gene: 12. The CDR3 DNA sequence: TGTGCCAGCAGTGACGTGGCAGGGGGCACACCGAGCTCTGGGGCCAACGTCCTGACTTTC. Translating it yields CASSDVAGGTPSSGANVLTF.